This T cell receptor (beta chain) was captured in a study of T cell repertoires in cytomegalovirus infection (dated by TCRdb to between 2018 and 2021). For context, the study as a whole: The HLA type of each donor mattered for the analysis, because public TCR beta signatures pointed to carriage of CMV infection along with the matching HLA type.

On the study overall, not on this receptor specifically: In both this cohort and an independent cohort of 300 to 450 donors, the cumulative frequency of public TCR beta family members distinguished carriers of CMV infection plus the relevant HLA type. The ex vivo response was dominated by HLA-C-restricted CMV-specific TCR beta clonotypes, and the single most frequent clonotype in two of eight donors was supplied by these HLA-C-restricted clonotypes.

V is clipped by 0 bases and J by 10 bases, and the sequence between their germline boundaries is 10 bases long. CDR1 and CDR2, looked up from the germline V gene, are SGHTA and FQGNSA. From the cysteine through the phenylalanine, the CDR3 covers 14 amino acids. The CDR3 DNA has 42 bases and is translated from base 1. Concerning this clonotype itself: What this receptor recognizes is not known. No base quality information exists; no much larger clone differs at one position.

The sequencing machine was an Illumina HiSeq 1500. TCRdb reran the public reads through fastp at Q25 and MiXCR, keeping productive beta chains. Rows matching on CDR3 protein sequence are summarized as one entry with the most common DNA and genes. The sample table shows roughly 300,000 distinct CDR3 sequences, and about 26% are seen once. Of the sample, approximately 14% falls within the top ten clones. Sequenced input: PBMCs. This TCR was recovered from a human donor in good health (CMV status not recorded). Some clones in this sample may be carry-over from other donors' samples. Recombination joined TRBV7-2 with TRBJ1-6; no D gene can be assigned with confidence. The bases read TGTGCCAGCAGCTTAGCCCCCGTCCCCTCACCCCTCCACTTT. This is translated as CASSLAPVPSPLHF. Beyond the CDR3, the reference TRBV7-2 and TRBJ1-6 genes provide the residues; the full variable domain reads: GAGVSQSPSNKVTEKGKDVELRCDPISGHTALYWYRQSLGQGLEFLIYFQGNSAPDKSGLPSDRFSAERTGGSVSTLTIQRTQQEDSAVYLCASSLAPVPSPLHFGNGTRLTVT.